This TCR beta chain was documented in a study of technical replicates of blood from a handful of donors. The CDR3 runs 12 residues. V gave up 4 bases and J gave up 6 bases, with 7 bases separating them. The germline V gene encodes CDR1 LNHDA and CDR2 SQIVND (reference sequence). Sequencing used immunoSEQ multiplex PCR; TCRdb keeps in-frame clones, though not all of them. The profile covers 85,000 to 100,000 clones, with approximately 90% appearing a single time and about 0.24% taken by the ten largest. Sequencing input: T cells isolated from PBMCs. The chain couples TRBV19 to TRBJ2-1; possible D gene TRBD1, 5 bases. The TCR comes from a human donor in good health. The CDR3 loop is CASSTRANEQFF. CDR3 coding DNA: TGTGCCAGTAGTACCAGGGCCAATGAGCAGTTCTTC.